These 32 T cell receptor beta chains came from one sample sequenced in a study of T-cell reconstitution after alpha-beta-depleted transplantation in children. Unique molecular identifiers were built into the TCRbeta library. MiXCR, run by TCRdb on the PCR reads, gives a single entry per CDR3 protein. This sample has around 380,000 distinct CDR3 sequences; about 11% occur once, and the top ten carry roughly 5%. Material: PBMCs from the stem cell graft donor, obtained from the stem cell graft. The source is a human donor who donated a stem cell graft to a child with acute myeloid leukemia.

This clonotype was seen ten or more times. The chain carries TRBV5-1 and TRBJ1-2; 12 bases align to TRBD1. This CDR3 contains 16 residues. CDR1 is SGHRS and CDR2 is YFSETQ in the germline V gene. With 3 bases clipped from V and 2 bases from J, the junction kept 5 bases outside the gene matches. CDR3: CASSSGTGGKNYGYTF. In DNA, the CDR3 is TGCGCCAGCAGCTCAGGGACAGGGGGCAAGAACTATGGCTACACCTTC.

Only a few counts were recorded for this clonotype. The V and J genes are TRBV29-1 and TRBJ2-7; TRBD1 matches at 8 bases. The J segment lost 5 bases and the V segment lost 5 bases, leaving 11 bases of the junction unmatched. The CDR3 is made up of 14 amino acids. The germline V gene encodes CDR1 SQVTM and CDR2 ANQGSEA. This CDR3 reads CSVLPWTGSDEQYF. In nucleotides, the CDR3 is TGCAGCGTTCTCCCCTGGACAGGGTCAGACGAGCAGTACTTC.

Many counts were recorded for this clonotype. The J gene is TRBJ1-1, the V gene TRBV5-1, with D maybe TRBD1 (6 bases). This CDR3 comprises 15 residues. Germline loops: CDR1 SGHRS, CDR2 YFSETQ. Trimming pared 2 bases from V and 6 bases from J, leaving 17 bases between. The DNA for the CDR3 is TGCGCCAGCAGCTTAGGACAGTACTACACTGCTGAAGCTTTCTTT. Amino acid sequence: CASSLGQYYTAEAFF.

In this sample, this clonotype turned up a few times. V and J are TRBV19 and TRBJ2-1; possibly TRBD2 for D (5 bases). V dropped 2 bases and J dropped 0 bases, with 14 bases sitting between them. The germline V gene has CDR1 LNHDA and CDR2 SQIVND (reference sequence). CDR3 length: 17 residues. The CDR3 DNA is TGTGCCAGTAGTATAATTCGAGGGCTGAGCTCCTACAATGAGCAGTTCTTC. Translation gives CASSIIRGLSSYNEQFF.

This chain connects TRBV6-1 to TRBJ2-2; 11 nucleotides align to TRBD2. Germline CDR1 and CDR2: MNHNS and SASEGT. Trimming removed 5 bases from V and 3 bases from J; junction bases left unmatched: 5. The CDR3 is 16 amino acids. The CDR3 sequence is CASSQTSGGDTGELFF. Here the CDR3 DNA reads TGTGCCAGCAGTCAAACTAGCGGGGGCGACACCGGGGAGCTGTTTTTT.

The chain couples TRBV20-1 to TRBJ2-2; possible D gene TRBD2, 6 bases. With 3 bases removed from V and 7 bases from J, the gap between germline ends came to 21 bases. Germline CDR1 reads DFQATT; CDR2 reads SNEGSKA (reference sequence). The CDR3 contains 16 residues. CDR3 loop: CSARQPGGTHYGELFF. Written as DNA, the CDR3 is TGCAGTGCTAGGCAACCGGGCGGGACTCACTACGGGGAGCTGTTTTTT.

The V call is TRBV5-1, the J call TRBJ2-7; 9 positions match TRBD2. Trimming at V came to 3 bases and at J to 9 bases, leaving 13 bases not matched to a gene. The CDR3 is made up of 15 amino acids. Germline lookup yields CDR1 SGHRS and CDR2 YFSETQ. In nucleotides, the CDR3 is TGCGCCAGCAGCTCGACAGGCTATAGCGGGAGCGTGCAGTACTTC. Amino acids: CASSSTGYSGSVQYF.

This clonotype was recorded once. Just one base apart from a much larger clone, this may be a read error. The rearrangement joins TRBV29-1 to TRBJ1-4; D gene uncertain. CDR1 is SQVTM and CDR2 is ANQGSEA in the germline V gene. The CDR3 has 12 residues. The V end lost 7 bases, the J end lost 11 bases, and 17 bases lay between the germline ends. For the CDR3, the DNA is TGCAGCGCTGGTATGGGGTCGGGCAAACTGTTTTTT. Translating gives CSAGMGSGKLFF.

This rearrangement joins TRBV15 to TRBJ2-1; D is perhaps TRBD2 (6 bases). This CDR3 has 17 amino acids. Looked up from germline, CDR1 is LNHNV and CDR2 is YYDKDF (reference sequence). Trimming shortened V by 3 bases and J by 5 bases, and 20 bases separated the two germline ends. The CDR3 DNA sequence: TGTGCCACCAGCAGTTGGGGGGAGGCCCTCCTGGACAATGAGCAGTTCTTC. Encoded protein: CATSSWGEALLDNEQFF.

This clonotype was seen a few times. J is TRBJ2-2 and V is TRBV12-3 or TRBV12-4, with 9 bases lining up with TRBD2. The length of the CDR3 is 15 residues. With 5 bases clipped from V and 7 bases from J, the junction kept 8 bases outside the gene matches. CDR3 sequence reads: CASSMAGGPVGELFF. CDR3 in DNA: TGTGCCAGCAGTATGGCGGGGGGGCCGGTCGGGGAGCTGTTTTTT.

Worth noting for this clonotype: At one of its ends the junction is not consistent with the germline gene, which may arise from a read error. This chain links TRBV5-1 with TRBJ2-7, with 8 bases identical to TRBD1. CDR1 and CDR2 (germline): SGHRS, YFSETQ. CDR3 length: 14 residues. CDR3 region: CASRLGQGADEQYF. CDR3 DNA: TGCGCCAGCCGCTTGGGGCAGGGGGCCGACGAGCAGTACTTC. The whole variable domain, remainder taken from reference TRBV5-1 and TRBJ2-7, is KAGVTQTPRYLIKTRGQQVTLSCSPISGHRSVSWYQQTPGQGLQFLFEYFSETQRNKGNFPGRFSGRQFSNSRSEMNVSTLELGDSALYLCASRLGQGADEQYFGPGTRLTVT.

On this clonotype: The junction does not match germline at one end; this may be a read error. The genes are TRBV7-2 and TRBJ2-5, with TRBD2 matching 10 bases. The CDR3 covers 15 residues. Germline CDR1 is SGHTA and CDR2 is FQGNSA. The CDR3 reads CASSWTSGGGETRYF. Here the CDR3 DNA reads TGTGCCAGCAGCTGGACTAGCGGAGGGGGGGAGACCCGGTACTTC.

V usage is TRBV10-1 and J usage is TRBJ2-5; TRBD1 agrees at 10 bases. The CDR3 consists of 15 residues. Germline lookup yields CDR1 WNHNN and CDR2 SYGVQD (reference sequence). Trimming cost V 3 bases and J 7 bases; bases outside gene matches: 8. The CDR3 region is CASSDRDRGLGTQYF. The CDR3 nucleotides read TGCGCCAGCAGTGACCGGGACAGGGGCTTAGGGACCCAGTACTTC.

This clonotype occurred many times. The chain combines TRBV20-1 with TRBJ2-5, with D perhaps TRBD1 or TRBD2 (5 bases each). V lost 3 bases, J lost 1 base, and 6 bases lay in between. This CDR3 has 12 amino acids. Germline-derived CDR1 and CDR2 are DFQATT and SNEGSKA (reference sequence). The CDR3 protein is CSASGAQETQYF. For the CDR3, the DNA is TGCAGTGCTAGCGGGGCCCAAGAGACCCAGTACTTC.

This clonotype came up many times. This chain joins TRBV7-9 and TRBJ1-1; 8 bases match TRBD1. Trimming took 2 bases from V and 7 from J; bases not matched to a gene: 6. Germline CDR1 and CDR2: SEHNR and FQNEAQ (reference sequence). This CDR3 has 14 amino acids. CDR3 in amino acids: CASSLQGAGDEAFF. The CDR3 DNA sequence: TGTGCCAGCAGCTTACAGGGGGCCGGCGATGAAGCTTTCTTT. The variable domain in full, with the rest retrieved from reference TRBV7-9 and TRBJ1-1, is DTGVSQNPRHKITKRGQNVTFRCDPISEHNRLYWYRQTLGQGPEFLTYFQNEAQLEKSRLLSDRFSAERPKGSFSTLEIQRTEQGDSAMYLCASSLQGAGDEAFFGQGTRLTVV.

This clonotype was seen many times. The rearrangement links TRBV12-3 or TRBV12-4 to TRBJ2-7; D is perhaps TRBD1 (5 bases). The CDR3 totals 14 residues. Trimming stripped 6 bases from V and 4 bases from J, with 16 bases between. CDR3: CASSLRAAPYEQYF. The CDR3 nucleotides read TGTGCCAGCAGCCTCAGGGCCGCCCCTTACGAGCAGTACTTC.

This chain uses TRBV6-4 with TRBJ2-3; weak D call: TRBD2 (7 bases). V was pared by 3 bases and J by 3 bases, with 16 bases between. Germline CDR1 and CDR2: MRHNA and SNTAGT. CDR3 length: 16 residues. CDR3 nucleotide sequence: TGTGCCAGCAGTGATGGCCTAGGGGGGGCGACAGATACGCAGTATTTT. Its protein product is CASSDGLGGATDTQYF.

This clonotype was counted a few times. The chain carries TRBV29-1 and TRBJ2-3; possibly TRBD1 for D (5 bases). Germline CDR1 reads SQVTM; CDR2 reads ANQGSEA. V was pared by 4 bases and J by 2 bases, with 13 bases between. This CDR3 region has 14 residues. The CDR3 nucleotides read TGCAGCGTTGGGCCCGTGGGGCTCACAGATACGCAGTATTTT. Amino acids: CSVGPVGLTDTQYF.

The chain carries TRBV6-1 and TRBJ2-4, with TRBD2 matching over 11 bases. After removal of 5 bases from V and 9 bases from J, the junction contained 6 bases not matched to a gene. The V gene's germline CDR1 is MNHNS and CDR2 SASEGT. The CDR3 consists of 14 residues. Written as DNA, the CDR3 is TGTGCCAGCAGTACCGGGACTAGCGGTACCATTCAGTACTTC. Translation gives CASSTGTSGTIQYF.

The chain uses TRBV20-1 and TRBJ1-6; TRBD1 matches 7 bases. Trimming cost V 6 bases and J 3 bases; bases outside gene matches: 5. Germline V gene sequence: CDR1 DFQATT, CDR2 SNEGSKA (reference sequence). The CDR3 length is 14 residues. The CDR3 spells CSAWDSDYNSPLHF. CDR3 in DNA: TGCAGTGCCTGGGACAGTGACTATAATTCACCCCTCCACTTT.

The V call is TRBV19, the J call TRBJ1-5, with a tentative D call TRBD1 (5 bases). Deletions cut 4 bases from V and 6 bases from J, with 16 bases between. The germline V gene has CDR1 LNHDA and CDR2 SQIVND (reference sequence). The CDR3 totals 15 residues. CDR3 in amino acids: CASSTQVGGGQPQHF. The CDR3 coding sequence is TGTGCCAGTAGTACCCAGGTGGGGGGAGGTCAGCCCCAGCATTTT.

This sequence joins TRBV11-2 and TRBJ2-5; D may be TRBD1 (5 bases). The CDR3 is made up of 11 amino acids. CDR1 SGHAT and CDR2 FQNNGV come from the germline V gene. V was clipped by 8 bases and J by 4 bases, with 8 bases between them. The CDR3 loop is CASQGGETQYF. CDR3 in DNA: TGTGCCAGCCAGGGCGGAGAGACCCAGTACTTC.

In this sample, this clonotype turned up a few times. V gene TRBV12-3 or TRBV12-4 combines with J gene TRBJ2-7, with a tentative D call TRBD2 (6 bases). V was cut by 7 bases and J by 1 base, with 14 bases left in between. The CDR3 is made up of 14 amino acids. The DNA of the CDR3 is TGTGCCAGCATGAACCGGGACTCTTCCTACGAGCAGTACTTC. Amino acids: CASMNRDSSYEQYF.

This clonotype occurred a few times. The chain employs TRBV18 and TRBJ1-1, with 9 bases that match TRBD1. This CDR3 region has 17 residues. Unmatched junction bases numbered 8, after V lost 1 base and J lost 2 bases. CDR1 is KGHSH and CDR2 is LQKENI in the germline V gene. CDR3 nucleotide sequence: TGTGCCAGCTCACCACGGGGACAGGGAACGTTCAACACTGAAGCTTTCTTT. It translates to CASSPRGQGTFNTEAFF.

Many counts were recorded for this clonotype. This chain links TRBV6-2 or TRBV6-3 with TRBJ2-7; TRBD2 matches at 7 bases. V lost 2 bases to trimming and J lost 0 bases; unmatched junction nucleotides: 7. Germline-derived CDR1 and CDR2 are MNHEY and SVGEGT. The CDR3 runs to 16 residues. The CDR3 DNA is TGTGCCAGCAGTTACGGGCTAGCGGATTACTCCTACGAGCAGTACTTC. Protein sequence: CASSYGLADYSYEQYF.

With respect to this clonotype: Mismatch with germline at one junction end may stem from a read error. The chain uses TRBV12-3 or TRBV12-4 and TRBJ1-5, with D possibly being TRBD1 (5 bases). The CDR3 spans 16 residues. The CDR3 DNA sequence: TGTGCCAGCAGGAAGGGAGGGGAGGTTAGCAATCCGCCCCAGCATTTT. Encoded protein: CASRKGGEVSNPPQHF.

The chain combines TRBV6-5 with TRBJ1-1; D uncertain. The V and J ends lost 4 bases and 6 bases respectively, with 18 bases between them. The germline V gene encodes CDR1 MNHEY and CDR2 SVGAGI. CDR3 length: 15 residues. The CDR3 here is CASSLLVGLYPEAFF. CDR3 nucleotides: TGTGCCAGCAGTTTACTCGTCGGTCTGTACCCTGAAGCTTTCTTT.

This clonotype was observed a few times. The genes are TRBV20-1 and TRBJ2-1, with 13 bases fitting TRBD2. Germline trimming cut 5 bases from V and 9 bases from J; bases unmatched to any gene: 10. Germline lookup yields CDR1 DFQATT and CDR2 SNEGSKA (reference sequence). This CDR3 region has 15 residues. Here the CDR3 reads CSAPPRTSGSSEQFF. Here the CDR3 DNA reads TGCAGTGCTCCTCCCCGGACTAGCGGGAGTAGTGAGCAGTTCTTC.

The chain joins TRBV5-1 to TRBJ1-6; D is ambiguous. This CDR3 is 13 amino acids long. Germline-derived CDR1 and CDR2 are SGHRS and YFSETQ. V lost 1 base and J lost 8, with 7 bases in between. CDR3 residues: CASSLSKDSPLHF. The CDR3 nucleotides are TGCGCCAGCAGCTTGAGTAAGGATTCACCCCTCCACTTT.

This clonotype was seen at least ten times. The chain couples TRBV5-1 to TRBJ1-1; D call uncertain. The CDR3 is made up of 14 amino acids. The germline V and J ends were trimmed by 4 bases and 1 base, with 11 bases remaining between them. Germline CDR1 reads SGHRS; CDR2 reads YFSETQ. CDR3 loop: CASSRTTGNTEAFF. In DNA, the CDR3 is TGCGCCAGCAGCCGTACAACGGGGAACACTGAAGCTTTCTTT. The variable domain in full, completed from reference TRBV5-1 and TRBJ1-1, reads KAGVTQTPRYLIKTRGQQVTLSCSPISGHRSVSWYQQTPGQGLQFLFEYFSETQRNKGNFPGRFSGRQFSNSRSEMNVSTLELGDSALYLCASSRTTGNTEAFFGQGTRLTVV.

The chain joins TRBV20-1 to TRBJ2-6; perhaps TRBD1 as D (5 bases). Trimming shortened V by 0 bases and J by 4 bases, and 10 bases separated the two germline ends. Germline V lookup: CDR1 DFQATT, CDR2 SNEGSKA (reference sequence). The CDR3 contains 15 residues. CDR3 protein: CSAREGGAGANVLTF. The CDR3 region has the DNA TGCAGTGCTAGAGAAGGTGGGGCAGGGGCCAACGTCCTGACTTTC.

This clonotype was observed a handful of times. The V call is TRBV6-2 or TRBV6-3, the J call TRBJ2-5; 9 nucleotides agree with TRBD2. The CDR3 has 14 amino acids. Germline lookup yields CDR1 MNHEY and CDR2 SVGEGT. J lost 7 bases, V lost 5 bases, and 8 bases had no gene match. In nucleotides, the CDR3 is TGTGCCAGCAGTGGTAGCGGGAGTGTCGGGACCCAGTACTTC. This translates into CASSGSGSVGTQYF.